The present entry profiles one T cell receptor beta chain with its context. Antigen specificity is unknown. Pools of viral peptides were used by the ViraFEST assay to expand antigen-specific CD4+ T cells ahead of sequencing. A roughly 10-day culture period preceded the isolation of CD4+ T cells. It was between March and December 2020 that the person had a SARS-CoV-2 infection confirmed by PCR. Around 2 million PBMC were placed in each well, which was supplemented with 8.5 to 10 IU/ml IL-2 and around 10 ug/ml peptides. On day 3 and again on day 7, half the medium was replaced with IL-2 medium. The data originate from a study of vaccination effects on CD4 cells after COVID-19. Study-wide context: The participants, recipients of two vaccine doses, got either BNT162b2 or mRNA-1273.

The germline V gene encodes CDR1 LNHDA and CDR2 SQIVND (reference sequence). V was clipped by 3 bases and J by 5 bases; unmatched bases: 8. This CDR3 has 15 amino acids. Method: immunoSEQ multiplex PCR; TCRdb's copy keeps in-frame clones and lacks some. The repertoire holds around 26,000 clones, with about 84% as singletons. The receptor was derived from a human donor who had a prior SARS-CoV-2 infection. The chain links TRBV19 to TRBJ2-3; 7 positions agree with TRBD2. The source was CD4+ T cells from PBMCs cultured with HCoV-NL63 spike peptides, collected before COVID-19 vaccination. The CDR3 DNA sequence: TGTGCCAGTAGTATGCTCAGGCAGCGGGGAGATACGCAGTATTTT. Protein: CASSMLRQRGDTQYF.